The text below deals with one T cell receptor (beta chain). The antigen remains undetermined. The PCR had 60 Vbeta and 13 Jbeta primers. Only in-frame clones appear in the TCRdb table, and some are missing; sequencing was by immunoSEQ multiplex PCR. The sample carries 90,000 or so clones, roughly four fifths recorded once. This specimen comes from a study of cytomegalovirus exposure and HLA in healthy donors. Notes on the study in general: Most TCRs appeared rarely, but some public TCRs recurred in many donors. Common viral pathogens seemed, in a later analysis, to connect with several of the most significant clusters. Reports showed the classifier diagnosing cytomegalovirus status with high specificity and sensitivity.

Trimming shortened V by 0 bases and J by 7 bases, and 20 bases separated the two germline ends. CDR3 length: 17 residues. Germline V gene lookup returns CDR1 LGHNA and CDR2 YNFKEQ. Sequenced: PBMCs. The rearrangement joins TRBV4-2 to TRBJ2-3; weak D call: TRBD2 (8 bases). The TCR was taken from a man aged 25 to 45 in good health and CMV-seropositive. The CDR3 protein is CASSQEGGGGGRNTQYF. CDR3 nucleotides: TGTGCCAGCAGCCAAGAAGGAGGAGGGGGCGGGAGGAATACGCAGTATTTT.